These T cell receptor beta chains were read from a single sample in a study of tumor and adjacent non-tumor tissue in lung cancer. TCRdb ran MiXCR on the multiplex PCR reads and lists one entry per CDR3 protein. The data show around 200,000 distinct CDR3 sequences, 71% seen once. The sequenced material came from lung tumor tissue. These receptors originate from a man aged 55 to 70 with non-small cell lung cancer. CDR3s include the opening cysteine and the closing phenylalanine or tryptophan. Fields, in order: D gene, J gene, clone size, V gene, CDR3 protein, CDR3 DNA. A D gene is named only where the DNA matches it firmly. Clone size is stated in some rows and not others, as once, few, many or a class when expanded.

TRBD2 | TRBJ2-2 | many | TRBV20-1 | CSAREPGLATGELFF | TGCAGTGCTAGAGAACCGGGACTAGCCACCGGGGAGCTGTTTTTT
- | TRBJ2-7 | few | TRBV11-2 | CASSSTGRDQYF | TGTGCCAGCAGCTCGACAGGCCGCGACCAGTACTTC
TRBD2 | TRBJ2-5 | - | TRBV11-2 | CDSSLRRGGGEIQYF | TGTGACAGCAGCCTAAGACGGGGGGGCGGGGAGATCCAGTACTTC
TRBD1 | TRBJ2-7 | - | TRBV29-1 | CIVQTRTGGEEDELYF | TGCATCGTTCAAACCCGGACAGGGGGAGAAGAAGACGAGCTGTACTTC
- | TRBJ1-4 | - | TRBV4-1 | CVGSQDMRVANEKLFF | TGCGTCGGCAGCCAAGATATGCGGGTCGCTAATGAAAAACTGTTTTTT
- | TRBJ2-3 | - | TRBV11-1 | CASSYSQGEGVGSDTQYF | TGTGCCAGCAGCTACTCGCAGGGAGAGGGGGTCGGATCAGATACGCAGTATTTT
- | TRBJ1-6 | - | TRBV4-2 | CASSRRDDNSPLHF | TGTGCCAGCAGCCGACGAGACGATAATTCACCCCTCCACTTT
- | TRBJ2-5 | - | TRBV5-6 | CACSSAGETQYF | TGTGCCTGCAGCTCCGCAGGGGAGACCCAGTACTTC
- | TRBJ2-1 | - | TRBV11-2 | CGSSLQVSSYNEQFF | TGTGGCAGCAGCTTACAGGTATCCTCCTACAATGAGCAGTTCTTC
TRBD2 | TRBJ2-7 | - | TRBV19 | CASSISGNYEQYF | TGTGCCAGTAGTATCAGCGGGAACTACGAGCAGTACTTC
TRBD2 | TRBJ2-7 | - | TRBV20-1 | CSPRVGTKSYEQYF | TGCAGTCCTAGAGTGGGGACTAAATCCTACGAGCAGTACTTC
TRBD1 | TRBJ1-5 | few | TRBV5-1 | CASSLTGDRNQPQHF | TGCGCCAGCAGCTTGACAGGGGATCGCAATCAGCCCCAGCATTTT
- | TRBJ2-1 | few | TRBV20-1 | CSARRFGSSSYNEQFF | TGCAGTGCTAGAAGGTTCGGCTCCAGCTCCTACAATGAGCAGTTCTTC
- | TRBJ2-1 | - | TRBV11-2 | CASSFRGLVINEQFF | TGTGCCAGCAGCTTTAGAGGGTTGGTTATAAATGAGCAGTTCTTC
- | TRBJ2-2 | - | TRBV7-2 | CVSSLGDTGELFF | TGTGTCAGTAGCTTAGGGGACACCGGGGAGCTGTTTTTT
- | TRBJ2-1 | - | TRBV29-1 | CRVIGLAEQFF | TGCAGAGTTATAGGTCTAGCGGAGCAGTTCTTC
- | TRBJ2-4 | - | TRBV4-3 | CASSRNGGESGKNIQNF | TGCGCCAGCAGCCGCAATGGAGGGGAGAGTGGTAAAAACATTCAGAACTTC
- | TRBJ2-3 | - | TRBV5-1 | CASSPRGSGLLSGTDTQYF | TGTGCCAGCAGCCCTCGGGGGAGTGGACTACTTTCAGGCACAGATACGCAGTATTTT
- | TRBJ2-7 | many | TRBV6-5 | CASSGLEDYEQYF | TGTGCCAGCAGCGGACTGGAAGACTACGAGCAGTACTTC
- | TRBJ2-2 | - | TRBV5-1 | CASSPGTKTGELFF | TGCGCCAGCAGCCCCGGGACAAAGACCGGGGAGTTGTTTTTT
- | TRBJ1-1 | once | TRBV11-3 | CANSPGTGNPEAFF | TGTGCCAACAGCCCCGGGACGGGAAACCCTGAAGCATTCTTT
- | TRBJ2-5 | - | TRBV29-1 | CGVDIEETQYF | TGCGGCGTTGACATCGAGGAGACCCAGTATTTC
- | TRBJ1-3 | - | TRBV5-5 | CASSSVDSGNTIYF | TGTGCCAGCAGCTCGGTGGACTCTGGAAACACCATATATTTT
TRBD2 | TRBJ2-1 | once | TRBV29-1 | CSVDGTRANELFF | TGCAGCGTTGACGGGACTAGGGCTAATGAGCTGTTCTTC
TRBD1 | TRBJ2-7 | - | TRBV29-1 | CSVTRTGQCEQYF | TGCAGTGTTACCCGGACAGGGCAATGCGAGCAGTACTTC
TRBD2 | TRBJ2-2 | many | TRBV7-9 | CASSLTSGTANTGELFF | TGTGCCAGCAGCTTAACTAGCGGGACCGCGAACACCGGGGAGCTGTTTTTT
- | TRBJ1-3 | - | TRBV29-1 | CSEYSTLGNTIYF | TGCAGCGAGTACAGTACGCTTGGAAACACCATATATTTT
TRBD2 | TRBJ2-3 | - | TRBV14 | CAISPGRRELMDTQYF | TGTGCCATCAGCCCCGGGAGGCGAGAACTGATGGATACGCAGTATTTT
TRBD2 | TRBJ2-3 | few | TRBV11-3 | CASSLIAGGRTDTQYF | TGTGCCAGCAGCTTAATAGCGGGGGGCCGCACAGATACGCAGTATTTC
TRBD1 | TRBJ1-4 | few | TRBV5-4 | CASNSGQAPEKLFF | TGTGCCAGCAACTCGGGACAGGCGCCCGAAAAACTGTTTTTT
TRBD2 | TRBJ2-5 | - | TRBV14 | CASSLDREGQETQYF | TGTGCCAGCAGCCTAGATCGGGAGGGGCAAGAGACCCAGTACTTC
- | TRBJ2-7 | once | TRBV11-3 | CASSLGFSTYYEQYF | TGTGCCAGCAGCCTAGGGTTTAGCACCTACTACGAGCAGTACTTC
TRBD2 | TRBJ2-3 | few | TRBV20-1 | CSARRGLAGVGTDTQYF | TGCAGTGCTAGAAGAGGACTAGCGGGAGTCGGAACAGATACGCAGTATTTT
- | TRBJ1-2 | - | TRBV28 | CANSLYSGGGGYTF | TGTGCCAACAGTTTGTACTCCGGCGGGGGGGGCTACACCTTC
- | TRBJ2-7 | - | TRBV29-1 | CSVDDYRTYEQYF | TGCAGTGTTGATGACTATAGGACCTACGAGCAGTACTTC
- | TRBJ1-1 | - | TRBV4-3 | CASSRLGTEAFF | TGCGCCAGCTCGAGGCTTGGGACTGAAGCTTTCTTT
- | TRBJ1-1 | - | TRBV11-3 | CANCPGLTAPEAFF | TGTGCCAACTGCCCGGGATTAACAGCACCTGAAGCTTTCTTT